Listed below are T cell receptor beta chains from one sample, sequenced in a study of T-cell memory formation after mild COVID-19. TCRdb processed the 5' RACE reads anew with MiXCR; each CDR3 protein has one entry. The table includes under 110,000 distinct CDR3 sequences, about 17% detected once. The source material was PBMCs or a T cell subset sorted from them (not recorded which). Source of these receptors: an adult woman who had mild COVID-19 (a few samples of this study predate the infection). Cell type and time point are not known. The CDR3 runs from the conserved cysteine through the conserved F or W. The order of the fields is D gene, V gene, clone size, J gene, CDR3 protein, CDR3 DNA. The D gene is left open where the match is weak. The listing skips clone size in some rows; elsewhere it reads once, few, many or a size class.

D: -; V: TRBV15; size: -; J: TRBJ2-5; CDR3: CATSKPGDGKETQYF; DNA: TGTGCCACCAGCAAACCGGGGGACGGAAAAGAGACCCAGTACTTC
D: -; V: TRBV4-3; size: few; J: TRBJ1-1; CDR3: CASSPLGGSTEAFF; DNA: TGCGCCAGCAGCCCTTTGGGGGGGAGCACTGAAGCTTTCTTT
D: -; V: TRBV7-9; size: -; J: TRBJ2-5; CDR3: CAGRSGEETQYF; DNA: TGTGCCGGCCGATCCGGGGAAGAGACCCAGTACTTC
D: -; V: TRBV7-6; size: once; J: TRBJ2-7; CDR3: CASSPSDGVEAYEQYF; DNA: TGTGCCAGCAGCCCCAGCGACGGAGTCGAAGCCTACGAGCAGTACTTC
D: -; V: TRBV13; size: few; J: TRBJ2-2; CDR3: CASTTTGNTGELFF; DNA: TGTGCCAGCACCACCACTGGGAACACCGGGGAGCTGTTTTTT
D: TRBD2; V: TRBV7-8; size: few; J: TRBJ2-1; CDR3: CASAGEPSYNEQFF; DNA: TGTGCCAGCGCGGGAGAGCCCTCCTACAATGAGCAGTTCTTC
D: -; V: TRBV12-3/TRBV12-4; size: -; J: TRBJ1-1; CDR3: CASSFVFGTNTEAFF; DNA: TGTGCCAGCAGTTTTGTTTTCGGAACGAACACTGAAGCTTTCTTT
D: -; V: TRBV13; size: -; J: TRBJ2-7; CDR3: CASSLLTGSSYEQYF; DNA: TGTGCCAGCAGCTTATTGACGGGGAGCTCCTACGAGCAGTACTTC
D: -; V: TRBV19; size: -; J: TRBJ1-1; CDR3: CASRDNLEAFF; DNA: TGTGCCAGTAGGGACAATCTTGAAGCTTTCTTT
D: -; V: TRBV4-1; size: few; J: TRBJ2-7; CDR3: CASSQELGTMGTYEQYF; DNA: TGCGCCAGCAGCCAAGAATTGGGAACGATGGGAACCTACGAGCAGTACTTC
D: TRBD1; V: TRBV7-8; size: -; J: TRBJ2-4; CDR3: CASSSRQGGNIQYF; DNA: TGTGCCAGCAGCTCCCGACAGGGGGGAAACATTCAGTACTTC
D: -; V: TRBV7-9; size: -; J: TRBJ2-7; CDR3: CASSLRHDATPYEQYF; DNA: TGTGCCAGCAGCCTACGCCACGACGCCACTCCATACGAGCAGTACTTC
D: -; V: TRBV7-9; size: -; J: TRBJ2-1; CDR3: CASSPVLAHSYNEQFF; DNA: TGTGCCAGCAGCCCCGTACTAGCCCACTCCTACAATGAGCAGTTCTTC
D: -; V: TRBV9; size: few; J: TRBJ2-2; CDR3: CASSVALKGQTTGELFF; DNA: TGTGCCAGCAGCGTAGCTCTCAAAGGACAGACCACCGGGGAGCTGTTTTTT
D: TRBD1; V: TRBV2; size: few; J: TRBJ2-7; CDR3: CASSEYRGYEQYF; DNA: TGTGCCAGCAGTGAGTACAGGGGCTACGAGCAGTACTTC
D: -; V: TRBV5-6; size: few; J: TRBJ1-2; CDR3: CASSLGARPAYGYTF; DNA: TGTGCCAGCAGCTTGGGGGCGCGACCGGCCTATGGCTACACCTTC
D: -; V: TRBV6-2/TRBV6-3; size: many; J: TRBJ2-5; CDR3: CASSYWGIREETQYF; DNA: TGTGCCAGCAGTTACTGGGGTATTCGGGAAGAGACCCAGTACTTC
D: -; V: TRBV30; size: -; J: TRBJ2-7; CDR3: CAWSVGQNYEQYF; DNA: TGTGCCTGGAGTGTCGGCCAGAACTACGAGCAGTACTTC
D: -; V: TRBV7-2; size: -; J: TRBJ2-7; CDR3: CASSYGQYEQYF; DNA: TGTGCCAGCAGCTACGGACAGTACGAGCAGTACTTC
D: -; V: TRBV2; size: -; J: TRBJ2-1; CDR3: CASSDFVHNEQFF; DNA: TGTGCCAGCAGTGACTTCGTCCACAATGAGCAGTTCTTC
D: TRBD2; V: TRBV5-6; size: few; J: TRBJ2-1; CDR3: CASSPGLDNEQFF; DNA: TGTGCCAGCAGCCCGGGACTAGACAATGAGCAGTTCTTC
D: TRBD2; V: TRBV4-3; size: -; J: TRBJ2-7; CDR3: CASSQDRSGGPYEQYF; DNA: TGCGCCAGCAGCCAAGATCGGTCGGGAGGGCCATACGAGCAGTACTTC
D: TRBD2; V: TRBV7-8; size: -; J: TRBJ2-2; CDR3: CASSRFLAGVDTGELFF; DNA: TGTGCCAGCAGCAGGTTCCTAGCGGGAGTCGACACCGGGGAGCTGTTTTTT
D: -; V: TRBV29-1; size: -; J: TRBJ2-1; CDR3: CSVEDPGTDKQFF; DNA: TGCAGCGTTGAAGATCCGGGGACCGATAAGCAGTTCTTC
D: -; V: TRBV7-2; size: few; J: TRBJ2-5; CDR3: CASSPRREGVSRRTQYF; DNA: TGTGCCAGCAGCCCCCGACGCGAGGGGGTTTCGAGAAGGACCCAGTACTTC
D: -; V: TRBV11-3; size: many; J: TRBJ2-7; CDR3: CASSLDPGTSSYEQYF; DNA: TGTGCCAGCAGCTTAGATCCGGGTACGAGCTCCTACGAGCAGTACTTC
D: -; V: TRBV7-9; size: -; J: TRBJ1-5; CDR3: CASSPGQYGNQPQHF; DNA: TGTGCCAGCAGCCCCGGACAGTACGGCAATCAGCCCCAGCATTTT
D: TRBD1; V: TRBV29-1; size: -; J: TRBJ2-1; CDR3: CSVEWSSGGSAYNEQFF; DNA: TGCAGCGTTGAATGGAGCTCAGGGGGATCGGCCTACAATGAGCAGTTCTTC
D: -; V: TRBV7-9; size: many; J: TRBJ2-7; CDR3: CASSSREGLYEQYF; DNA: TGTGCCAGCAGCTCTAGAGAGGGACTCTACGAGCAGTACTTC
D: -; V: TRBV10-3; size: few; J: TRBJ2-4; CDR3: CAISDPLTGPENIQYF; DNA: TGTGCCATCAGTGACCCATTAACAGGGCCAGAGAACATTCAGTACTTC
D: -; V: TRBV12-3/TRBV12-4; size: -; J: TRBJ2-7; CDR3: CASSLAGSRYEQYF; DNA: TGTGCCAGCAGCCTGGCAGGGTCAAGGTACGAGCAGTACTTC
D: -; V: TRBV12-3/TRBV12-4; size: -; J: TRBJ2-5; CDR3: CASGSRYQETQYF; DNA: TGTGCCAGCGGGTCTAGATACCAAGAGACCCAGTACTTC
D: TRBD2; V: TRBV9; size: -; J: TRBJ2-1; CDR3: CASSPSSGPYNEQFF; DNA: TGTGCCAGCAGCCCATCTAGCGGGCCTTACAATGAGCAGTTCTTC
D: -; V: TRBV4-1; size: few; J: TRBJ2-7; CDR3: CASSQGERSYEQYF; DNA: TGCGCCAGCAGCCAAGGGGAACGCTCCTACGAGCAGTACTTC
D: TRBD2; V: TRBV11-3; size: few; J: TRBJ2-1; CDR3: CASSSHLLAGVADEQFF; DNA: TGTGCCAGCAGCTCGCACTTACTAGCGGGAGTGGCGGATGAGCAGTTCTTC
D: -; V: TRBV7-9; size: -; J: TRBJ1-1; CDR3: CATVVSTEAFF; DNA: TGTGCCACAGTGGTAAGCACTGAAGCTTTCTTT
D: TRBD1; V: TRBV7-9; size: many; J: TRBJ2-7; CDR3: CASSFRDRGYEQYF; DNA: TGTGCCAGCAGCTTCCGGGACAGGGGCTACGAGCAGTACTTC
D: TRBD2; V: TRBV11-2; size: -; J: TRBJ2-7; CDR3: CASSISGNYEQYF; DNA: TGTGCCAGCAGCATCAGCGGGAACTACGAGCAGTACTTC
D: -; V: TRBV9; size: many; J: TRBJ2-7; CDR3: CASSVGATGNSYEQYF; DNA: TGTGCCAGCAGCGTAGGCGCGACAGGAAACTCCTACGAGCAGTACTTC
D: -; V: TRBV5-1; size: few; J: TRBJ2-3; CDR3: CASSLVASASTDTQYF; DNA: TGCGCCAGCAGCTTGGTAGCGAGTGCTAGCACAGATACGCAGTATTTT